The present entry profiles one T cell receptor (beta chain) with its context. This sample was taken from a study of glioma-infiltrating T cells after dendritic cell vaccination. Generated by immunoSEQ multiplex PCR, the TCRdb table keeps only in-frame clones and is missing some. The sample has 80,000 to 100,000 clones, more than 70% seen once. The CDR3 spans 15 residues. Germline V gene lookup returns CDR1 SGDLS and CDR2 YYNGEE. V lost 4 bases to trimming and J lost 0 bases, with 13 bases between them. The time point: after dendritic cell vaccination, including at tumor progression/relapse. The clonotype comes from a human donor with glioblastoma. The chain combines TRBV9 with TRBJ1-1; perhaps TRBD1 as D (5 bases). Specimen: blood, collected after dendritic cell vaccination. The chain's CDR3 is CASSPSTVMNTEAFF. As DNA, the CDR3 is TGTGCCAGCAGCCCCTCGACAGTCATGAACACTGAAGCTTTCTTT.